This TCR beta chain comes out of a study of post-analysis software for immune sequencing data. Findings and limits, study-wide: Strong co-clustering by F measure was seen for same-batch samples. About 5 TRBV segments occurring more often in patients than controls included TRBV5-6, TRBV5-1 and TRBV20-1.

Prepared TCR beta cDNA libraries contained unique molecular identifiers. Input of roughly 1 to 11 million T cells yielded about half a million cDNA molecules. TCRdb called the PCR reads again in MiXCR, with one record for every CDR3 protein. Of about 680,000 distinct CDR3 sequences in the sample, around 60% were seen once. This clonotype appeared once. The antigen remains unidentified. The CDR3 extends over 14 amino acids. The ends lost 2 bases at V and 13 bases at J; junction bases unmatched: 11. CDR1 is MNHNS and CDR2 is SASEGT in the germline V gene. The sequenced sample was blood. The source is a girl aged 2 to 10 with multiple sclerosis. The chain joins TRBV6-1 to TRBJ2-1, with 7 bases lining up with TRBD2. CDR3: CASSETQIPTSQFF. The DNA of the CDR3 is TGTGCCAGCAGTGAAACGCAAATTCCGACTAGCCAGTTCTTC.